The T cell receptor beta chain described here comes from a study of blood T cell repertoires in COVID-19. Study-level background: Collection of acute and convalescent COVID-19 samples took place in the United States, Italy and Spain. T cells, B-cell-depleted T cells, or PBMCs supplied cDNA or gDNA.

Between the trimmed V and J ends, which lost 4 bases and 1 base, there was a span of 7 bases. The CDR3 runs to 13 residues. CDR1 and CDR2 (germline): MGHDK, SYGVNS. Per the authors' pipeline: Researchers report that nucleated cell counts were estimated from reference gene primer amplification. Assay used: immunoSEQ multiplex PCR; TCRdb lists only in-frame clones, some missing. D and trimming were read from the DNA, whereas the V and J calls and clone size are those reported in that table. Here the sample spans about 220,000 clones, roughly four fifths being singletons. This TCR was sampled from a woman aged 60 to 75 with acute or convalescent COVID-19. Sequenced sample: peripheral blood. This chain links TRBV25-1 with TRBJ1-2; D ambiguous. The CDR3 is CASSVLGNYGYTF. In DNA form, the CDR3 reads TGTGCCAGCAGTGTACTCGGTAACTATGGCTACACCTTC.